One sample yielded the 13 T cell receptor beta chains listed below, sequenced in a study of metastatic and nonmetastatic thyroid tumors. Ahead of thyroid surgery, no patient had received treatment of any kind. TCRdb recomputed clones from the PCR reads via MiXCR. The sample lists some 15,000 clones, approximately 29% seen once, with roughly 19% in the top ten. Sequencing used tumor tissue. Receptors were obtained from a female donor with papillary thyroid cancer or a benign thyroid nodule (not recorded which). Some clones in this sample may be carry-over from other donors' samples.

Regarding this clone: One junction end does not reproduce the germline sequence, and a read error may be involved. The CDR3 reads CASSLWAYRTDTQYF. In nucleotides, the CDR3 is TGTGCTAGCAGCTTATGGGCCTACCGCACAGATACGCAGTATTTT. The V gene is TRBV7-7, the J gene TRBJ2-3; no definite D call. This CDR3 spans 15 amino acids. Germline V gene lookup returns CDR1 SSHAT and CDR2 FNYEAQ (reference sequence).

This clone was detected ten times or more. This chain connects TRBV12-3 or TRBV12-4 to TRBJ1-3; D is unclear. Between the trimmed V and J ends, which lost 7 bases and 2 bases, there was a span of 18 bases. This CDR3 is built from 16 residues. The CDR3 region is CASTESSNAAGNTIYF. The CDR3 region has the DNA TGTGCCAGCACCGAGAGCTCAAACGCTGCTGGAAACACCATATATTTT.

This sequence joins TRBV7-8 and TRBJ2-7; D is uncertain. Germline V gene sequence: CDR1 SGHVS, CDR2 FQNEAQ. V was shortened by 1 base and J by 3 bases, with 7 bases between the two germline ends. The CDR3 sequence is 13 residues long. CDR3 sequence reads: CASSLGANYEQYF. DNA of the CDR3: TGTGCCAGCAGCTTAGGAGCGAACTACGAGCAGTACTTC. Drawing the rest from reference TRBV7-8 and TRBJ2-7, the complete variable domain is GAGVSQSPRYKVAKRGQDVALRCDPISGHVSLFWYQQALGQGPEFLTYFQNEAQLDKSGLPSDRFFAERPEGSVSTLKIQRTQQEDSAVYLCASSLGANYEQYFGPGTRLTVT.

By sample fraction, this clone is medium-sized. The chain recombines TRBV6-1 with TRBJ1-6; 8 bases line up with TRBD1. The CDR3 runs 13 residues. The V gene end was trimmed by 4 bases and the J gene end by 8 bases; junction bases not matched to a gene: 1. Germline CDR1 MNHNS, CDR2 SASEGT. The DNA of the CDR3 is TGTGCCAGCAGTGTACAGGGGGATTCACCCCTCCACTTT. Its translation is CASSVQGDSPLHF.

At least ten counts were recorded for this clone. The sample has other DNA sequences that encode this CDR3 too. This chain joins TRBV4-1 and TRBJ1-1; 12 positions agree with TRBD1. CDR1 is MGHRA, CDR2 YSYEKL, per germline. With V trimmed by 1 base and J by 2 bases, 5 bases remained unmatched. CDR3 length: 17 residues. The CDR3 bases are TGCGCCAGCAGCCAAGTCGGGACAGGGGGCCCCAACACTGAAGCTTTCTTT. Residues: CASSQVGTGGPNTEAFF.

This clone was detected a few times. The chain carries TRBV6-1 and TRBJ2-2, with 12 bases aligning to TRBD2. This CDR3 contains 15 residues. Germline CDR1 MNHNS, CDR2 SASEGT. V dropped 4 bases and J dropped 10; count of bases not matched to a gene: 7. Here the CDR3 reads CASSGASGGAVELFF. The CDR3 DNA follows: TGTGCCAGCAGTGGGGCTAGCGGGGGGGCAGTGGAGCTGTTTTTT.

This clone was recorded a few times. The chain is built from TRBV15 and TRBJ1-6; D is perhaps TRBD1 (5 bases). Germline values: CDR1 LNHNV, CDR2 YYDKDF (reference sequence). The ends were cut back, 1 base at V and 6 bases at J, with 10 bases in the middle. This CDR3 is built from 15 residues. The CDR3 protein is CATSRGGVRNSPLHF. As DNA, the CDR3 is TGTGCCACCAGCAGAGGGGGCGTCCGTAATTCACCCCTCCACTTT. Variable domain in full (rest from reference TRBV15 and TRBJ1-6): DAMVIQNPRYQVTQFGKPVTLSCSQTLNHNVMYWYQQKSSQAPKLLFHYYDKDFNNEADTPDNFQSRRPNTSFCFLDIRSPGLGDTAMYLCATSRGGVRNSPLHFGNGTRLTVT.

The V and J genes are TRBV5-4 and TRBJ2-3; D ambiguous. Germline lookup yields CDR1 SGHNT and CDR2 YYREEE (reference sequence). The CDR3 spans 18 residues. Trimming shortened V by 0 bases and J by 5 bases, and 22 bases separated the two germline ends. In nucleotides, the CDR3 is TGTGCCAGCAGCTTGGTCTCGGGCTCGAGCGTTTGGGAAGATACGCAGTATTTT. Translating gives CASSLVSGSSVWEDTQYF.

The chain uses TRBV19 and TRBJ2-6; D gene unclear. The V gene lost 5 bases and the J gene lost 0 bases, with 11 bases spanning the gap. Germline assignment: CDR1 LNHDA and CDR2 SQIVND (reference sequence). CDR3 size: 16 residues. CDR3 loop: CASSPLPDSGANVLTF. In DNA form, the CDR3 reads TGTGCCAGTAGTCCCCTCCCCGACTCTGGGGCCAACGTCCTGACTTTC.

The V gene is TRBV27, the J gene TRBJ1-2; perhaps TRBD1 as D (5 bases). Per the germline V gene, CDR1 is MNHEY and CDR2 is SMNVEV (reference sequence). The germline V and J ends were trimmed by 6 bases and 8 bases, with 13 bases remaining between them. The CDR3 spans 12 residues. For the CDR3, the DNA is TGTGCCAGCAGCCGAGTTGGGGCCGGCTACACCTTC. This codes for CASSRVGAGYTF.

This clone was counted a few times. The genes are TRBV6-1 and TRBJ2-3, with 10 bases identical to TRBD1. Germline V gene sequence: CDR1 MNHNS, CDR2 SASEGT. The length of the CDR3 is 14 residues. V shed 7 bases and J 2 bases; nucleotides not matched to a gene: 3. Here the CDR3 DNA reads TGTGCCAGCACCCGACAGGGGGCCACAGATACGCAGTATTTT. Its translation: CASTRQGATDTQYF.

This sequence joins TRBV20-1 and TRBJ1-5; tentative D call: TRBD1 (5 bases). The V gene's germline CDR1 is DFQATT and CDR2 SNEGSKA (reference sequence). This CDR3 has 16 residues. V lost 3 bases, J lost 4 bases, and 19 bases lay in between. The CDR3, as DNA: TGCAGTGCTAGGGGGGACGGAGTGAGCCTGAATCAGCCCCAGCATTTT. It encodes CSARGDGVSLNQPQHF.

This clone was seen only a few times. V is TRBV15 and J is TRBJ1-6; D call uncertain. Deletions cut 0 bases from V and 8 bases from J, with 11 bases between. Per germline, CDR1 LNHNV and CDR2 YYDKDF (reference sequence). This CDR3 is built from 15 residues. The CDR3 region has the DNA TGTGCCACCAGCAGAGATCGGGCAGAGTATTCACCCCTCCACTTT. Translation: CATSRDRAEYSPLHF.